Each of the 25 T cell receptor beta chains below was sequenced from the same sample in a study of cytomegalovirus exposure and HLA in healthy donors. With 60 Vbeta and 13 Jbeta primers, the PCR was carried out. Assay used: immunoSEQ multiplex PCR; TCRdb lists only in-frame clones, some missing. The sample yields fewer than 120,000 clones, 79% seen once. The sample taken for sequencing was PBMCs. These receptor sequences come from a young man in good health and CMV-seropositive.

This chain joins TRBV9 and TRBJ1-1; 8 nucleotides match TRBD1. The junction had 4 bases not matched to a gene; V was cut back by 3 bases and J by 3 bases. CDR3 length equals 14 residues. Germline CDR1 reads SGDLS; CDR2 reads YYNGEE. This chain's CDR3 is CASSGGQADTEAFF. CDR3 bases: TGTGCCAGCAGCGGGGGACAGGCAGACACTGAAGCTTTCTTT.

The chain has TRBV12-2 and TRBJ2-7; the table names TRBD2, a call not compared with the DNA. TRBV12-2 is a pseudogene segment. This CDR3 region has 13 residues. The CDR3 is CASRPITVYEQYF. In nucleotides, the CDR3 is TGTGCAAGTCGCCCAATCACTGTTTACGAGCAGTACTTC.

The chain links TRBV27 to TRBJ1-1, with 7 positions matching TRBD1. Germline V lookup: CDR1 MNHEY, CDR2 SMNVEV (reference sequence). This CDR3 is 17 amino acids long. V dropped 6 bases and J dropped 1; count of bases not matched to a gene: 14. The CDR3 DNA reads as TGTGCCAGCAGCCGACAGGGTAACTTCATGAGGAACACTGAAGCTTTCTTT. Protein: CASSRQGNFMRNTEAFF.

The chain has TRBV29-1 and TRBJ2-2, with D perhaps matching TRBD2 (5 bases). The V and J ends lost 5 bases and 0 bases respectively, with 10 bases between them. Germline CDR1 is SQVTM and CDR2 is ANQGSEA. The CDR3 length is 14 residues. The CDR3 DNA is TGCAGCGTTTCCGAGGGCGCGAACACCGGGGAGCTGTTTTTT. The encoded protein is CSVSEGANTGELFF.

The chain carries TRBV7-8 and TRBJ1-4; D unresolved. The germline V gene encodes CDR1 SGHVS and CDR2 FQNEAQ. This CDR3 is built from 14 residues. Trimming pared 2 bases from V and 8 bases from J, leaving 12 bases between. The CDR3 DNA sequence: TGTGCCAGCAGCTTAAGCGGTCTCGGCGAAAAACTGTTTTTT. This translates into CASSLSGLGEKLFF.

V usage is TRBV9 and J usage is TRBJ2-2, with 10 bases that match TRBD1. Unmatched junction bases numbered 7, after V lost 0 bases and J lost 5 bases. The CDR3 length is 17 residues. Germline lookup yields CDR1 SGDLS and CDR2 YYNGEE. The DNA for the CDR3 is TGTGCCAGCAGCGTAGCACCAGGGACAGGGGTTACCGGGGAGCTGTTTTTT. It translates to CASSVAPGTGVTGELFF.

V is TRBV9 and J is TRBJ2-6; maybe TRBD1 (6 bases). Trimming removed 4 bases at V and 1 base at J, with 21 bases between. This CDR3 contains 19 residues. The germline V gene has CDR1 SGDLS and CDR2 YYNGEE. This CDR3 reads CASSCPGQRLCSGANVLTF. DNA for the CDR3: TGTGCCAGCAGCTGTCCTGGACAGAGGTTGTGTTCTGGGGCCAACGTCCTGACTTTC.

This chain links TRBV14 with TRBJ2-5, with TRBD2 matching 9 bases. Germline V gene lookup returns CDR1 SGHDN and CDR2 FVKESK. The J segment lost 5 bases and the V segment lost 2 bases, leaving 12 bases of the junction unmatched. The CDR3 loop spans 17 amino acids. In DNA form, the CDR3 reads TGTGCCAGCAGCCAACCAGCGGGGGGAAAACGAGTCGAGACCCAGTACTTC. It translates to CASSQPAGGKRVETQYF.

This rearrangement joins TRBV15 to TRBJ1-2; TRBD1 aligns across 7 bases. The junction had 7 bases not matched to a gene; V was cut back by 1 base and J by 8 bases. Germline loops: CDR1 LNHNV, CDR2 YYDKDF (reference sequence). This CDR3 comprises 14 residues. The CDR3 nucleotides are TGTGCCACCAGCAGAGGACAGGGCGGAGAGGGCTACACCTTC. Translating it yields CATSRGQGGEGYTF.

This clone appeared a single time. The rearrangement joins TRBV19 to TRBJ1-1; a weak D match, TRBD1 (5 bases). This CDR3 is 15 amino acids long. V lost 3 bases and J 0 bases, leaving 11 bases between the germline ends. The germline V gene encodes CDR1 LNHDA and CDR2 SQIVND (reference sequence). The CDR3 region is CASSMDGAVNTEAFF. The CDR3 DNA reads TGTGCCAGTAGTATGGATGGGGCGGTGAACACTGAAGCTTTCTTT.

This rearrangement joins TRBV2 to TRBJ2-6, with D perhaps matching TRBD1 (6 bases). Deletions cut 7 bases from V and 1 base from J, with 14 bases between. The CDR3 spans 16 residues. Germline V lookup: CDR1 SNHLY, CDR2 FYNNEI. CDR3 loop: CASNRDIVSGANVLTF. Written as DNA, the CDR3 is TGTGCCAGCAACCGGGACATAGTATCTGGGGCCAACGTCCTGACTTTC.

The chain joins TRBV5-1 to TRBJ1-5; TRBD1 is a possible D gene (5 bases). The germline V gene encodes CDR1 SGHRS and CDR2 YFSETQ. V was cut by 3 bases and J by 6 bases, with 16 bases left in between. CDR3 length equals 15 residues. The CDR3 coding sequence is TGCGCCAGCAGCTGGGGACGGGGGGGTAGTCAGCCCCAGCATTTT. Translated: CASSWGRGGSQPQHF.

The rearrangement links TRBV5-4 to TRBJ2-3; D gene unclear. V lost 2 bases and J 5 bases, leaving 6 bases between the germline ends. This CDR3 comprises 12 residues. Germline V gives CDR1 SGHNT, CDR2 YYREEE (reference sequence). Here the CDR3 DNA reads TGTGCCAGCAGCTTTTTTAAAGATACGCAGTATTTT. It is translated as CASSFFKDTQYF.

The rearrangement links TRBV10-3 to TRBJ2-1; 7 positions match TRBD1. This CDR3 is 17 amino acids long. With V trimmed by 6 bases and J by 0 bases, 11 bases remained unmatched. Germline values: CDR1 ENHRY, CDR2 SYGVKD. The CDR3 nucleotides are TGTGCCATCAGCGAGGGACAGAAACTTAGCTCCTACAATGAGCAGTTCTTC. Its translation is CAISEGQKLSSYNEQFF.

V and J are TRBV28 and TRBJ1-2; D is possibly TRBD1 (6 bases). V was cut by 4 bases and J by 8 bases, with 23 bases left in between. CDR1 MDHEN and CDR2 SYDVKM come from the germline V gene. CDR3 length: 16 amino acids. CDR3 sequence (DNA): TGTGCCAGCAGTTACGACCCGACAGGTCTCCAGGGGGGCTACACCTTC. It codes for CASSYDPTGLQGGYTF.

The chain employs TRBV28 and TRBJ1-2; the D gene is possibly TRBD1 (6 bases). CDR3 length: 16 residues. From germline, CDR1 is MDHEN and CDR2 SYDVKM. V was shortened by 6 bases and J by 2 bases, with 19 bases between the two germline ends. This CDR3 is CASSPDGYGTNYGYTF. The CDR3 DNA sequence: TGTGCCAGCAGCCCTGACGGGTATGGGACAAACTATGGCTACACCTTC.

The chain carries TRBV30 and TRBJ1-2; possibly TRBD1 for D (6 bases). This CDR3 is built from 14 residues. Germline-derived CDR1 and CDR2 are GTSNPN and SVGIG (reference sequence). V lost 3 bases, J lost 4 bases, and 15 bases lay in between. In DNA form, the CDR3 reads TGTGCCTGGAGCAGAGCAGGGGATGGCTATGGCTACACCTTC. This translates into CAWSRAGDGYGYTF. Full variable domain (missing parts from reference TRBV30 and TRBJ1-2): SQTIHQWPATLVQPVGSPLSLECTVEGTSNPNLYWYRQAAGRGLQLLFYSVGIGQISSEVPQNLSASRPQDRQFILSSKKLLLSDSGFYLCAWSRAGDGYGYTFGSGTRLTVV.

This clone was seen at least ten times. The V call is TRBV5-1, the J call TRBJ2-2, with 7 bases fitting TRBD1. Per germline, CDR1 SGHRS and CDR2 YFSETQ. V dropped 0 bases and J dropped 11; count of bases not matched to a gene: 7. The CDR3 spans 14 residues. The CDR3 DNA sequence: TGCGCCAGCAGCTTGGGGGGGACAGCGAATGAGCTGTTTTTT. Encoded protein: CASSLGGTANELFF. The variable domain in full, with the rest retrieved from reference TRBV5-1 and TRBJ2-2, is KAGVTQTPRYLIKTRGQQVTLSCSPISGHRSVSWYQQTPGQGLQFLFEYFSETQRNKGNFPGRFSGRQFSNSRSEMNVSTLELGDSALYLCASSLGGTANELFFGEGSRLTVL.

The chain's CDR3 is CASSLRRGGPYNEQFF. CDR3 coding DNA: TGCGCCAGCAGCTTGCGGCGGGGGGGCCCCTACAATGAGCAGTTCTTC. The genes are TRBV5-1 and TRBJ2-1; 9 bases match TRBD2. CDR1 is SGHRS and CDR2 is YFSETQ in the germline V gene. The V and J ends lost 1 base and 2 bases, in that order; junction bases with no gene match: 4. The length of the CDR3 is 16 residues.

This clone has more than one count but fewer than ten. The chain recombines TRBV6-5 with TRBJ1-1, with D perhaps TRBD1 (6 bases). This CDR3 has 15 residues. In germline, CDR1 is MNHEY, CDR2 SVGAGI. V lost 6 bases and J lost 4, with 18 bases in between. For the CDR3, the DNA is TGTGCCAGCAGCACACGGGGGGGCGTAGTCACTGAAGCTTTCTTT. The encoded protein is CASSTRGGVVTEAFF.

This chain connects TRBV27 to TRBJ2-2, with D tentatively TRBD2 (6 bases). The germline CDR1 and CDR2 sequences are MNHEY and SMNVEV (reference sequence). V shed 5 bases and J shed 6 bases, with 10 bases lying between them. This CDR3 comprises 13 residues. DNA of the CDR3: TGTGCCAGCAGTCAGACTAGTTCCGGGGAGCTGTTTTTT. Residues: CASSQTSSGELFF.

The chain is built from TRBV29-1 and TRBJ1-2; 7 bases align to TRBD1. CDR3 length: 13 residues. Germline CDR1 reads SQVTM; CDR2 reads ANQGSEA. V shed 6 bases and J 4 bases; nucleotides not matched to a gene: 8. CDR3 region: CSVVQGLGYGYTF. CDR3 DNA: TGCAGCGTCGTACAGGGGTTGGGCTATGGCTACACCTTC.

The CDR3 DNA reads TGTGCCAGCAGTAGGACAGGGGAAAATCAGCCCCAGCATTTT. Its protein is CASSRTGENQPQHF. J is TRBJ1-5 and V is TRBV27; 9 bases line up with TRBD1. This CDR3 contains 14 residues. Germline-derived CDR1 and CDR2 are MNHEY and SMNVEV (reference sequence). V was pared by 5 bases and J by 4 bases, with 3 bases of the junction left unmatched.

The rearrangement uses TRBV5-1 and TRBJ2-1; TRBD2 agrees at 13 bases. Germline V lookup: CDR1 SGHRS, CDR2 YFSETQ. V lost 5 bases to trimming and J lost 3 bases; unmatched junction nucleotides: 5. CDR3 length: 16 residues. The DNA of the CDR3 is TGCGCCAGCAGTCCACTAGCGGGGGGGGACTACAATGAGCAGTTCTTC. Residues: CASSPLAGGDYNEQFF.

The CDR3 nucleotides are TGCGCCAGCAGCCAGACGGAGGGAGTCTCAAACTATGGCTACACCTTC. Translated, it gives CASSQTEGVSNYGYTF. V usage is TRBV4-1 and J usage is TRBJ1-2, with unresolved D. This CDR3 is built from 16 residues. The V end was cut by 3 bases, the J end by 2 bases, with 16 bases between. Germline CDR1 reads MGHRA; CDR2 reads YSYEKL.